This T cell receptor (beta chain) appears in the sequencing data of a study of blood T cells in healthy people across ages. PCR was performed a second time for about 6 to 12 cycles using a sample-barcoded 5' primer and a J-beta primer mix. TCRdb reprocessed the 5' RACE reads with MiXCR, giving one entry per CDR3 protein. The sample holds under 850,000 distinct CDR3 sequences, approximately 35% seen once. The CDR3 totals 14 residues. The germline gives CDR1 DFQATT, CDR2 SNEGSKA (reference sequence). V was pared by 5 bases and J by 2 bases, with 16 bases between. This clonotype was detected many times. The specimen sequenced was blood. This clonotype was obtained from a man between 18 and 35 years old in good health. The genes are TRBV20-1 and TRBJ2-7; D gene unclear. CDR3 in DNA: TGCAGTGCTTCTAGTCTCGTCCCCACCTACGAGCAGTACTTC. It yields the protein CSASSLVPTYEQYF.